The T cell receptor (beta chain) described here comes from a study of CD8 T cells in ankylosing spondylitis. Whole-study findings and limits: A TCR beta motif made of several highly homologous variants seemed typical of ankylosing spondylitis blood.

TCRdb fed the 5' RACE reads into MiXCR, producing one record per CDR3 protein. The sample includes under 450,000 distinct CDR3 sequences, under 20% of them seen just once. The length of the CDR3 is 12 residues. V lost 2 bases to trimming and J lost 6 bases, with 7 bases between them. In germline, CDR1 is SGHTA, CDR2 FQGNSA. In the case of this clonotype: Its antigen remains unknown.

This TCR came from a male donor with ankylosing spondylitis. The rearrangement uses TRBV7-2 and TRBJ2-5; D is tentatively TRBD1 or TRBD2 (5 bases each). Sequences were obtained from blood, either unsorted or a sorted T cell fraction (not recorded which). CDR3 in amino acids: CASSLLGQTQYF. Here the CDR3 DNA reads TGTGCCAGCAGCTTATTGGGACAGACCCAGTACTTC.